Shown below are 4 T cell receptor beta chains from a single sample sequenced in a study of blood T cell repertoires in COVID-19. The data were produced by immunoSEQ multiplex PCR, yet TCRdb's version contains in-frame clones alone and is incomplete. The sample includes more than 95,000 clones, about 86% of them seen just once. The sample was peripheral blood. These receptors were collected from an elderly woman with active or convalescent COVID-19.

This chain uses TRBV7-9 with TRBJ1-1; 9 positions match TRBD1. J gave up 5 bases and V 5 bases, and 12 bases lay outside the gene matches. Germline-derived CDR1 and CDR2 are SEHNR and FQNEAQ (reference sequence). The CDR3 is made up of 16 amino acids. DNA for the CDR3: TGTGCCAGCAGCCGCGGGATGGGACAGGGTTTGACTGAAGCTTTCTTT. Its protein product is CASSRGMGQGLTEAFF.

The chain carries TRBV27 and TRBJ1-5; TRBD1 is a possible D gene (5 bases). The CDR3 consists of 15 residues. The V end lost 2 bases, the J end lost 0 bases, and 8 bases lay between the germline ends. Per germline, CDR1 MNHEY and CDR2 SMNVEV (reference sequence). CDR3 amino acids: CASSLGQGSNQPQHF. In nucleotides, the CDR3 is TGTGCCAGCAGTTTAGGGCAGGGTAGCAATCAGCCCCAGCATTTT.

This chain connects TRBV27 to TRBJ2-1; 8 bases are a match to TRBD2. Per the germline V gene, CDR1 is MNHEY and CDR2 is SMNVEV (reference sequence). Unmatched junction bases numbered 12, after V lost 4 bases and J lost 7 bases. The CDR3 has 16 residues. The CDR3 sequence is CASSSPIAGPLNEQFF. CDR3 DNA: TGTGCCAGCAGTTCCCCAATAGCGGGGCCCTTAAATGAGCAGTTCTTC.

The chain employs TRBV7-3 and TRBJ1-1, with 7 positions matching TRBD1. This CDR3 contains 15 residues. Unmatched junction bases numbered 2, after V lost 0 bases and J lost 1 base. Germline values: CDR1 SGHTA, CDR2 FQGTGA. Here the CDR3 DNA reads TGTGCCAGCAGCTTAACCGGGACAGCGAACACTGAAGCTTTCTTT. Amino acid sequence: CASSLTGTANTEAFF.